Presented here are 24 T cell receptor beta chains from one specimen sequenced in a study of T-cell memory formation after mild COVID-19. TCRdb re-derived calls from the 5' RACE reads in MiXCR, one entry per CDR3 protein. The sample shows around 300,000 distinct CDR3 sequences, just under 20% of them seen only once. Sequencing was carried out using PBMCs or a T cell subset sorted from them (not recorded which). All receptors come from a man aged 18 to 29 who had mild COVID-19 (a few samples of this study predate the infection). Cell type and time point are not known.

This chain uses TRBV18 with TRBJ2-5, with a possible D match to TRBD1 (7 bases). Trimming took 3 bases from V and 5 from J, leaving 16 bases between them. The CDR3 is made up of 15 amino acids. Germline CDR1 and CDR2: KGHSH and LQKENI. CDR3 in amino acids: CASSPEGAILETQYF. The CDR3 DNA reads as TGTGCCAGCTCACCGGAGGGGGCCATTCTTGAGACCCAGTACTTC.

J is TRBJ1-2 and V is TRBV5-1, with D hard to call. V lost 4 bases to trimming and J lost 4 bases, with 14 bases between them. Germline lookup yields CDR1 SGHRS and CDR2 YFSETQ. There are 14 residues in the CDR3. The CDR3 protein is CASSLQTSTYGYTF. The CDR3 DNA follows: TGCGCCAGCAGCCTCCAGACATCCACCTATGGCTACACCTTC.

The CDR3 loop is CASSPLWQHTGELFF. The CDR3 DNA sequence: TGCGCCAGCAGCCCCCTTTGGCAGCACACCGGGGAGCTGTTTTTT. This chain links TRBV5-1 with TRBJ2-2; D gene uncertain. The V end was cut by 4 bases, the J end by 3 bases, with 13 bases between. The CDR3 is 15 residues long. Germline-derived CDR1 and CDR2 are SGHRS and YFSETQ. The whole variable domain, remainder taken from reference TRBV5-1 and TRBJ2-2, is KAGVTQTPRYLIKTRGQQVTLSCSPISGHRSVSWYQQTPGQGLQFLFEYFSETQRNKGNFPGRFSGRQFSNSRSEMNVSTLELGDSALYLCASSPLWQHTGELFFGEGSRLTVL.

The chain links TRBV12-3 or TRBV12-4 to TRBJ2-2; 7 bases agree with TRBD1. V gave up 3 bases and J gave up 0 bases; unmatched junction bases: 4. The CDR3 runs to 16 residues. In nucleotides, the CDR3 is TGTGCCAGCAGTTTTCAGACAGGGTCGAACACCGGGGAGCTGTTTTTT. Protein sequence: CASSFQTGSNTGELFF.

This clonotype was observed a handful of times. The chain has TRBV7-8 and TRBJ2-2; no reliable D call. The germline V gene has CDR1 SGHVS and CDR2 FQNEAQ. The CDR3 has 12 amino acids. Trimming pared 0 bases from V and 7 bases from J, leaving 3 bases between. The CDR3 region has the DNA TGTGCCAGCAGCTTAGCGCACGGGGAGCTGTTTTTT. Translation: CASSLAHGELFF.

At least ten counts were recorded for this clonotype. The chain couples TRBV5-1 to TRBJ1-4, with 9 positions matching TRBD1. The CDR3 runs to 16 residues. The junction had 11 bases not matched to a gene; V was cut back by 3 bases and J by 8 bases. Germline loops: CDR1 SGHRS, CDR2 YFSETQ. In nucleotides, the CDR3 is TGCGCCAGCAGCTGGTTTCCGGGACAGGGAGAGGAAAAACTGTTTTTT. It encodes CASSWFPGQGEEKLFF.

This chain joins TRBV20-1 and TRBJ1-2; D is uncertain. V lost 1 base and J 3 bases, leaving 9 bases between the germline ends. This CDR3 contains 13 residues. Germline V gene data show CDR1 as DFQATT and CDR2 as SNEGSKA (reference sequence). Written as DNA, the CDR3 is TGCAGTGCTAGAGCCAGAGAATACTATGGCTACACCTTC. The encoded protein is CSARAREYYGYTF.

This clonotype was found once. The gene calls are TRBV4-1 and TRBJ2-3; D remains ambiguous. The CDR3 is 13 residues long. Germline lookup yields CDR1 MGHRA and CDR2 YSYEKL. V was cut by 1 base and J by 7 bases, with 9 bases left in between. The CDR3 reads CASSQGVGNTQYF. The CDR3 bases are TGCGCCAGCAGCCAAGGCGTGGGAAATACGCAGTATTTT.

The V and J genes are TRBV6-5 and TRBJ2-2, with TRBD2 identical over 9 bases. CDR1 and CDR2 (germline): MNHEY, SVGAGI. The CDR3 totals 18 residues. V trimming: 2 bases; J trimming: 0 bases; junction bases outside the gene matches: 7. The CDR3 loop reads CASSYEPTSGTNTGELFF. CDR3 coding DNA: TGTGCCAGCAGTTACGAGCCGACTAGCGGTACGAACACCGGGGAGCTGTTTTTT.

This clonotype appeared a single time. Because the CDR3 is missing its conserved closing phenylalanine or tryptophan, this is likely a read error. The rearrangement links TRBV4-3 to TRBJ1-2; 7 positions match TRBD1. This CDR3 has 13 amino acids. CDR1 is LGHNA and CDR2 is YSLEER in the germline V gene. V lost 4 bases to trimming and J lost 8 bases; unmatched junction nucleotides: 7. The CDR3 loop is CASSPRTGSGYTL. The CDR3 bases are TGCGCCAGCAGCCCCCGGACAGGAAGCGGCTACACCTTA.

The J gene is TRBJ2-5, the V gene TRBV28; D perhaps matches TRBD1 (5 bases). V shed 3 bases and J shed 1 base, with 9 bases lying between them. CDR1 is MDHEN, CDR2 SYDVKM, per germline. The CDR3 is made up of 14 amino acids. In DNA, the CDR3 is TGTGCCAGCAGTTTGTTTGGGGCCCAAGAGACCCAGTACTTC. This codes for CASSLFGAQETQYF. Supplemented by reference TRBV28 and TRBJ2-5, the full variable domain reads DVKVTQSSRYLVKRTGEKVFLECVQDMDHENMFWYRQDPGLGLRLIYFSYDVKMKEKGDIPEGYSVSREKKERFSLILESASTNQTSMYLCASSLFGAQETQYFGPGTRLLVL.

The chain joins TRBV6-5 to TRBJ1-1; D possibly corresponds to TRBD1 (6 bases). The CDR3 length is 12 residues. Looked up from germline, CDR1 is MNHEY and CDR2 is SVGAGI. Trimming cost V 10 bases and J 0 bases, with 9 bases left between them. The chain's CDR3 is CAIGGLNTEAFF. CDR3 DNA sequence: TGTGCCATCGGGGGGCTGAACACTGAAGCTTTCTTT.

V and J are TRBV7-9 and TRBJ1-1; D is perhaps TRBD1 (6 bases). The germline V gene encodes CDR1 SEHNR and CDR2 FQNEAQ (reference sequence). There are 15 residues in the CDR3. V lost 5 bases and J 0 bases, leaving 13 bases between the germline ends. The DNA for the CDR3 is TGTGCCAGCAGCATTACAGGGTCCCTGAACACTGAAGCTTTCTTT. Protein: CASSITGSLNTEAFF.

This clonotype was seen a few times. The chain joins TRBV28 to TRBJ2-7, with 10 bases that match TRBD1. The CDR3 runs 15 residues. Germline loops: CDR1 MDHEN, CDR2 SYDVKM. V lost 6 bases, J lost 0 bases, and 5 bases stayed unmatched. For the CDR3, the DNA is TGTGCCAGCAGGGGACAGGGGTCCTTCTCCTACGAGCAGTACGTC. This sequence encodes CASRGQGSFSYEQYV.

This rearrangement joins TRBV6-2 or TRBV6-3 to TRBJ2-1; D not certain. The germline V gene encodes CDR1 MNHEY and CDR2 SVGEGT. The CDR3 covers 15 residues. Trimming removed 2 bases from V and 3 bases from J, with 11 bases in between. For the CDR3, the DNA is TGTGCCAGCAGTTACCGGTCGGCTAGCTACAATGAGCAGTTCTTC. Its protein is CASSYRSASYNEQFF.

A few counts support this clonotype. This chain links TRBV10-3 with TRBJ2-1; 7 bases are shared with TRBD2. Germline assignment: CDR1 ENHRY and CDR2 SYGVKD. V gave up 3 bases and J gave up 6 bases; unmatched junction bases: 8. The CDR3 is made up of 15 amino acids. CDR3 sequence: CAISDLGGEFNEQFF. The CDR3 nucleotides are TGTGCCATCAGTGATCTGGGGGGGGAATTCAATGAGCAGTTCTTC.

The CDR3 loop reads CSARVESTRTDTQYF. The CDR3 coding sequence is TGCAGTGCCCGGGTGGAAAGTACCCGCACAGATACGCAGTATTTT. The V gene is TRBV20-1, the J gene TRBJ2-3; D gene unclear. Trimming took 6 bases from V and 1 from J, leaving 17 bases between them. CDR1 and CDR2 from the germline V gene are DFQATT and SNEGSKA (reference sequence). The CDR3 spans 15 residues.

This chain uses TRBV6-1 with TRBJ2-3; no firm D call. Trimming stripped 7 bases from V and 1 base from J, with 15 bases between. This CDR3 contains 15 residues. Germline CDR1 MNHNS, CDR2 SASEGT. CDR3 nucleotides: TGTGCCAGCACCAGACGGGCCGGAGGCACAGATACGCAGTATTTT. Protein: CASTRRAGGTDTQYF.

The V and J genes are TRBV7-8 and TRBJ2-1; 7 bases are a match to TRBD1. This CDR3 has 15 residues. V lost 4 bases and J lost 6; bases outside the gene matches: 9. CDR1 SGHVS and CDR2 FQNEAQ come from the germline V gene. This CDR3 reads CASSSGQAPTNEQFF. For the CDR3, the DNA is TGTGCCAGCAGCTCCGGACAGGCACCTACCAATGAGCAGTTCTTC.

The J gene is TRBJ2-3, the V gene TRBV7-6; a possible D gene is TRBD1 (5 bases). V lost 0 bases, J lost 0 bases, and 7 bases lay in between. This CDR3 is built from 15 residues. Germline V gene sequence: CDR1 SGHVS, CDR2 FNYEAQ. DNA of the CDR3: TGTGCCAGCAGCTTAGCGGACACTAGCACAGATACGCAGTATTTT. Amino acids: CASSLADTSTDTQYF.

The chain recombines TRBV7-6 with TRBJ2-1; D may match TRBD1 or TRBD2 (6 bases each). V lost 1 base, J lost 2 bases, and 9 bases lay in between. CDR3 size: 15 residues. CDR1 is SGHVS, CDR2 FNYEAQ, per germline. The CDR3 sequence: CASSLDGGPYNEQFF. DNA of the CDR3: TGTGCCAGCAGCTTAGACGGGGGCCCCTACAATGAGCAGTTCTTC.

The chain couples TRBV6-5 to TRBJ2-5, with D tentatively TRBD2 (5 bases). The V end lost 6 bases, the J end lost 1 base, and 9 bases lay between the germline ends. The CDR3 totals 13 residues. CDR1 and CDR2 from the germline V gene are MNHEY and SVGAGI. CDR3 nucleotides: TGTGCCAGCAGACCGGGGTTCCAAGAGACCCAGTACTTC. Translation: CASRPGFQETQYF.

V gene TRBV14 combines with J gene TRBJ2-7, with D possibly TRBD1 on 5 matching bases. Per the germline V gene, CDR1 is SGHDN and CDR2 is FVKESK. Trimming stripped 4 bases from V and 0 bases from J, with 13 bases between. There are 15 residues in the CDR3. The CDR3 DNA sequence: TGTGCCAGCAGCCGAATGACAGCCTACTCCTACGAGCAGTACTTC. Protein product: CASSRMTAYSYEQYF.

The chain combines TRBV10-3 with TRBJ1-6, with D possibly TRBD1 on 5 matching bases. V shed 6 bases and J shed 4 bases, with 16 bases lying between them. Germline V gene data show CDR1 as ENHRY and CDR2 as SYGVKD. This CDR3 region has 16 residues. CDR3 amino acids: CAIRDPRQTYNSPLHF. CDR3 nucleotides: TGTGCCATCAGGGACCCAAGACAGACTTATAATTCACCCCTCCACTTT.